Listed here are 8 T cell receptor beta chains from one sample, sequenced in a study of T-cell memory formation after mild COVID-19. TCRdb redid the calling of the 5' RACE reads with MiXCR, one entry per CDR3 protein. This table has roughly 150,000 distinct CDR3 sequences, approximately 15% appearing once. The specimen sequenced was PBMCs or a T cell subset sorted from them (not recorded which). All receptors come from an adult woman who had mild COVID-19 (a few samples of this study predate the infection). Cell type and time point are not known.

This clonotype came up a few times. This chain joins TRBV5-1 and TRBJ2-4, with D possibly TRBD2 on 6 matching bases. The CDR3 contains 14 residues. In germline, CDR1 is SGHRS, CDR2 YFSETQ. Trimming took 0 bases from V and 6 from J, leaving 10 bases between them. In DNA form, the CDR3 reads TGCGCCAGCAGCTTGGCCGGAGGGGTAAACATTCAGTACTTC. It encodes CASSLAGGVNIQYF.

This clonotype was counted only a few times. The chain employs TRBV5-1 and TRBJ1-1, with 8 bases that match TRBD1. CDR3 length: 14 residues. J lost 4 bases, V lost 4 bases, and 6 bases had no gene match. Germline assignment: CDR1 SGHRS and CDR2 YFSETQ. The DNA for the CDR3 is TGCGCCAGCAGCCGGGGACAGGAGATCACTGAAGCTTTCTTT. Protein: CASSRGQEITEAFF. Supplemented by reference TRBV5-1 and TRBJ1-1, the full variable domain reads KAGVTQTPRYLIKTRGQQVTLSCSPISGHRSVSWYQQTPGQGLQFLFEYFSETQRNKGNFPGRFSGRQFSNSRSEMNVSTLELGDSALYLCASSRGQEITEAFFGQGTRLTVV.

This clonotype has only a few counts. The rearrangement joins TRBV18 to TRBJ2-3; 11 positions match TRBD2. The CDR3 loop spans 17 amino acids. With 4 bases clipped from V and 4 bases from J, the junction kept 10 bases outside the gene matches. Germline CDR1 is KGHSH and CDR2 is LQKENI. This CDR3 reads CASSQQGLAGASDTQYF. The CDR3 nucleotides read TGTGCCAGCTCACAACAAGGACTAGCGGGTGCATCAGATACGCAGTATTTT.

This clonotype was found a few times. CDR3 sequence reads: CSVLPGNYGYTF. In DNA form, the CDR3 reads TGCAGCGTTTTACCAGGGAACTATGGCTACACCTTC. The V gene is TRBV29-1, the J gene TRBJ1-2; a possible D gene is TRBD1 (5 bases). Deletions cut 5 bases from V and 2 bases from J, with 9 bases between. CDR1 SQVTM and CDR2 ANQGSEA come from the germline V gene. This CDR3 is built from 12 residues.

The V gene is TRBV14, the J gene TRBJ2-5; either TRBD1 or TRBD2 may supply D (5 bases each). Trimming took 1 base from V and 4 from J, leaving 16 bases between them. Looked up from germline, CDR1 is SGHDN and CDR2 is FVKESK. This CDR3 is built from 16 residues. This CDR3 is CASSQGLTRGAETQYF. Here the CDR3 DNA reads TGTGCCAGCAGCCAAGGTCTAACTAGAGGGGCAGAGACCCAGTACTTC.

Only a few counts were recorded for this clonotype. This chain connects TRBV30 to TRBJ2-1; D is undetermined. From germline, CDR1 is GTSNPN and CDR2 SVGIG (reference sequence). The CDR3 is 11 amino acids. V lost 1 base, J lost 5 bases, and 3 bases lay in between. Written as DNA, the CDR3 is TGTGCCTGGAGTGACCACAATGAGCAGTTCTTC. Its protein product is CAWSDHNEQFF.

This clonotype has just a few counts. The V call is TRBV14, the J call TRBJ2-1; tentative D call: TRBD1 (6 bases). The CDR3 is 14 residues long. Germline assignment: CDR1 SGHDN and CDR2 FVKESK. With 6 bases removed from V and 6 bases from J, the gap between germline ends came to 15 bases. The CDR3 sequence is CASSHATGPNEQFF. CDR3 bases: TGTGCCAGCAGTCATGCAACAGGGCCCAATGAGCAGTTCTTC. Full variable domain (missing parts from reference TRBV14 and TRBJ2-1): EAGVTQFPSHSVIEKGQTVTLRCDPISGHDNLYWYRRVMGKEIKFLLHFVKESKQDESGMPNNRFLAERTGGTYSTLKVQPAELEDSGVYFCASSHATGPNEQFFGPGTRLTVL.

This clonotype was observed a few times. The chain is built from TRBV13 and TRBJ2-5; 7 positions match TRBD1. The germline V gene encodes CDR1 PRHDT and CDR2 FYEKMQ (reference sequence). V was clipped by 6 bases and J by 2 bases; unmatched bases: 3. The CDR3 spans 13 residues. The CDR3 DNA sequence: TGTGCCAGCAGTCAGGACAGGCAAGAGACCCAGTACTTC. Translating it yields CASSQDRQETQYF.